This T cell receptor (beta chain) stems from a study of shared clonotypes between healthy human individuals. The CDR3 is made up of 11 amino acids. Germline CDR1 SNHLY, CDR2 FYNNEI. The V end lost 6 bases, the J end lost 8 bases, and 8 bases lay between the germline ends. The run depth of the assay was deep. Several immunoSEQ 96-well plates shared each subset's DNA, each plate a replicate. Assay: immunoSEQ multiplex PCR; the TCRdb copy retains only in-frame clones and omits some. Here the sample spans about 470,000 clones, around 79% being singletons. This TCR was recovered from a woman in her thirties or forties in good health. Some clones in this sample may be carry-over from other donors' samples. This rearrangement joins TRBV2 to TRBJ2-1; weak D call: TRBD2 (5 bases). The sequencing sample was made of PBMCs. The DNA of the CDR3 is TGTGCCAGCAGCCTAGCTCATGAGCAGTTCTTC. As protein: CASSLAHEQFF.